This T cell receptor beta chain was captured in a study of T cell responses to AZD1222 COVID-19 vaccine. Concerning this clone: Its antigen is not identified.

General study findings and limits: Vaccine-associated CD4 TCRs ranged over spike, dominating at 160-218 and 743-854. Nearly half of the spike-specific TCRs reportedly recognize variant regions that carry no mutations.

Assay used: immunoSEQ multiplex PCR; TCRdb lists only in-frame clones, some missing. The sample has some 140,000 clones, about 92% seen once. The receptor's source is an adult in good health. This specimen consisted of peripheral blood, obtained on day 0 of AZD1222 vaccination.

CDR3 amino acids: CASFSGASYEQYF. The CDR3 DNA sequence: TGTGCCAGCTTTTCGGGGGCCTCCTACGAGCAGTACTTC. The chain has TRBV28 and TRBJ2-7; D is possibly TRBD1 or TRBD2 (6 bases each). This CDR3 has 13 residues. Germline V gene sequence: CDR1 MDHEN, CDR2 SYDVKM. Trimming pared 8 bases from V and 0 bases from J, leaving 11 bases between.